The present entry profiles one TCR beta chain with its context. What it recognizes is unknown. One end of the junction fails to match germline, which may point to a read error. Specified time point: newly diagnosed GD, antithyroid drugs for less than 3 months. PBMCs provided the RNA from which the TCR library was made. CDR3 length equals 15 residues. Germline CDR1 SEHNR, CDR2 FQNEAQ (reference sequence). The record originates from a study of regulatory T cells in long-lasting Graves disease. iRepertoire HTBI primers and Arm-PCR of CDR3 regions built TCR beta libraries. TCRdb reanalysed the multiplex PCR reads using MiXCR and keeps one entry per CDR3 protein. The repertoire holds around 480,000 distinct CDR3 sequences, with about 16% as singletons. Study results and caveats: Persistent disease preferred TRBV28, TRBJ1-2 and TRBJ2-5.

These sequences were also reported in another study, on T cells in Graves' hyperthyroidism and ophthalmopathy.

The V and J genes are TRBV7-9 and TRBJ1-4; a weak D match, TRBD1 (5 bases). This sequence was found in a woman aged 40 to 65 with Graves disease. The starting material was peripheral blood mononuclear cells (PBMCs), obtained at new diagnosis, from a patient treated with antithyroid drugs. Here the CDR3 reads CASRASGGGDEKLFF. CDR3 DNA sequence: TGTGCTAGCAGAGCGAGTGGGGGAGGGGATGAAAAACTGTTTTTT.